This TCR beta chain originates from a study of graft-versus-host responses after intestinal transplantation (dated by TCRdb to the early 2020s). Background on the whole study: Multivisceral, liver-intestinal, or isolated intestinal transplants were received by the recipients. Every recipient was given anti-thymocyte globulin induction, then maintenance tacrolimus and steroids for around three years. After intestinal transplantation, graft-versus-host and host-versus-graft alloreactive T cell clones in the graft, circulation and bone marrow were tracked using bulk TCR-beta CDR3 sequencing. Alloreactive clones were identified by sequencing pre-transplant mixed lymphocyte reaction products and comparing these products with unstimulated pre-transplant donor and recipient T cells. Of the 20 to 25 intestinal transplant recipients enrolled in the cohort, one of whom was a retransplant, a few patients without pretransplant specimens were excluded. Donor T cell macrochimerism was defined as a peak of at least 4% donor T cells among recipient peripheral blood mononuclear cells. Rather than going through the commercial service, samples from a few later patients were sequenced in-house on an Illumina MiSeq and processed with MiXCR.

Relative to germline, V is 5 bases shorter and J is 7 bases shorter, with 12 bases between their ends. The CDR3, from cysteine to phenylalanine, totals 12 residues. Only the CDR3 region is kept as DNA, spanning 36 bases read in frame from base 1. For CDR1 and CDR2, the germline V gene (reference sequence) lists SEHNR and FQNEAQ. This specimen's time point label, interpreted: cells obtained before transplantation from donor or recipient. CD3+CD4+ and CD3+CD8+ populations were FACS-sorted from unstimulated pre-transplant donor and recipient cells taken from spleen or lymph nodes. The library was built by means of the immunoSEQ multiplex PCR assay. For most patients, genomic DNA was isolated with the Qiagen DNeasy Blood and Tissue Kit and shipped frozen to Adaptive Biotechnologies for TCR sequencing. For most patients, genomic DNA was subjected to high-throughput TCR-beta CDR3 sequencing by Adaptive Biotechnologies. The authors' analysis ran thus. TCR sequencing data for approximately 19 patients were retrieved from Adaptive's ImmunoSEQ software; three other patients were processed with MiXCR and VDJtools. CD4 versus CD8 sorting errors were corrected by removing sequences found in both subsets at a frequency ratio below 5:1. Because the origin of CDR3 nucleotide sequences shared between donor and recipient could not be assigned, those sequences were removed. At least 2-fold expansion over unstimulated cells and a minimum CFSE-low frequency of 0.002% (template counts) or 0.001% (read counts) were required for clones to be classified as alloreactive. Clones were considered mappable if detected in sequenced pre-transplant spleen, lymph node, or MLR CFSE-low populations of the donor or recipient. Cumulative frequency of alloreactive clones was calculated as a percentage of all sequences weighted by copy number. TCRdb took this table from immuneACCESS and kept in-frame rearrangements with V and J called. Such tables lack part of the clones; where checked against another copy, unresolved V genes explain under half of the gap, and the rest is unexplained. The D gene and trimming were derived from the DNA, and the V and J assignments and clone size from that table. The sample table records tens of thousands of clones; more than 70% of these occur just once. Around 2.3% of the sample belongs to the ten largest clones.

This clone occurred a few times. Its antigen remains unidentified. No much larger clone exists at a distance of one base, and base qualities are not known. Findings and caveats that apply to the study as a whole: The conclusions were limited by the relatively low number and heterogeneity of the intestinal transplant patients. GvH clones were found in recipient bone marrow, and some of the GvH clones appeared earlier in ileal mucosa or blood, which is consistent with an intestinal mucosal origin. In the allografts of patients with donor T cell macrochimerism, GvH to HvG T cell clonal ratios were high. Peak levels of circulating GvH clones were associated with declines in HvG clones early after transplant.

The specimen was unstimulated CD8+ T cells sorted from spleen or lymph node cells, collected before intestinal transplant. The sequence was collected from a human donor who received an intestinal transplant. In this chain, TRBV7-9 is recombined with TRBJ2-7; D gene: possibly TRBD1, on 5 matching bases. The CDR3 protein is CASSLYHREQYF. DNA sequence: TGTGCCAGCAGCCTATACCACAGGGAGCAGTACTTC.